Listed below are T cell receptor beta chains from one sample, sequenced in a study of CXCR3-negative and CXCR3-positive naive CD8 T cells. For each CDR3 protein, TCRdb gives one entry from its re-call of the 5' RACE reads, without DNA. The sample totals around 40,000 distinct CDR3 sequences. The sample consisted of memory CD8+ T cells from blood. All receptors come from a human donor in good health. Some clones in this sample may be carry-over from other donors' samples. Both conserved end residues are part of each CDR3. Each record gives: CDR3 protein, V gene, clone size, J gene. Only some rows state a clone size, as once, few, many or a class for expanded clones.

CDR3: CASSSGQGTEAFF; V: TRBV7-3; size: .; J: TRBJ1-1
CDR3: CASSVVGQGNSPLHF; V: TRBV9; size: .; J: TRBJ1-6
CDR3: CASTDPGGLANYGYTF; V: TRBV7-9; size: .; J: TRBJ1-2
CDR3: CSVEPVSNEKLFF; V: TRBV29-1; size: .; J: TRBJ1-4
CDR3: CASTFSYTGGEKDYEQYF; V: TRBV19; size: .; J: TRBJ2-7
CDR3: CASTQSDANEKLFF; V: TRBV28; size: .; J: TRBJ1-4
CDR3: CASSQEVGTTDEQFF; V: TRBV4-3; size: .; J: TRBJ2-1
CDR3: CSVDRGMNTEAFF; V: TRBV29-1; size: medium-sized; J: TRBJ1-1
CDR3: CASSLASGEQFF; V: TRBV7-6; size: .; J: TRBJ2-1
CDR3: CASRDGGTDTQYF; V: TRBV28; size: .; J: TRBJ2-3
CDR3: CASSGWTAEETQYF; V: TRBV5-1; size: .; J: TRBJ2-5
CDR3: CSVGGLAGPKNIQYF; V: TRBV29-1; size: .; J: TRBJ2-4
CDR3: CATSDVKDSAGGEQYF; V: TRBV24-1; size: .; J: TRBJ2-7
CDR3: CASSLPGGLAREETQFF; V: TRBV7-9; size: .; J: TRBJ2-1
CDR3: CSVETYGGARDGYTF; V: TRBV29-1; size: .; J: TRBJ1-2
CDR3: CASSIPPDSSGEQFF; V: TRBV19; size: .; J: TRBJ2-1
CDR3: CASSEGLHYEQYF; V: TRBV6-1; size: .; J: TRBJ2-7
CDR3: CASNIQGAATTEAFF; V: TRBV5-4; size: .; J: TRBJ1-1
CDR3: CSALDRGNYGYTF; V: TRBV20-1; size: .; J: TRBJ1-2
CDR3: CASSLAGGVYGYTF; V: TRBV5-1; size: .; J: TRBJ1-2
CDR3: CASMTLGGGYTF; V: TRBV12-3/TRBV12-4; size: .; J: TRBJ1-2
CDR3: CSARDEWEIGIQYF; V: TRBV20-1; size: .; J: TRBJ2-4
CDR3: CASSELPFGGNTGELFF; V: TRBV2; size: .; J: TRBJ2-2
CDR3: CATLRLQSSSSTDTQYF; V: TRBV28; size: .; J: TRBJ2-3
CDR3: CASSLVSPYVSSYNEQFF; V: TRBV28; size: .; J: TRBJ2-1
CDR3: CASSAPTSGDLREQYF; V: TRBV7-9; size: .; J: TRBJ2-7
CDR3: CSVGRKTGELFF; V: TRBV29-1; size: .; J: TRBJ2-2
CDR3: CASSEGQGWTEAFF; V: TRBV5-1; size: .; J: TRBJ1-1
CDR3: CASGGFQETQYF; V: TRBV28; size: .; J: TRBJ2-5
CDR3: CASSLVISTDTQYF; V: TRBV27; size: .; J: TRBJ2-3
CDR3: CASSLDSPRDEQYF; V: TRBV28; size: .; J: TRBJ2-7
CDR3: CSARDPSGDPYEQYF; V: TRBV20-1; size: .; J: TRBJ2-7
CDR3: CASSSRLAGAPGNEQFF; V: TRBV3-1; size: .; J: TRBJ2-1
CDR3: CSVDRGRGEQYF; V: TRBV29-1; size: .; J: TRBJ2-7
CDR3: CASGGPGETSYGYTF; V: TRBV2; size: .; J: TRBJ1-2
CDR3: CSARGVGEGNQPQHF; V: TRBV20-1; size: .; J: TRBJ1-5
CDR3: CASSQDPNNEQFF; V: TRBV3-1; size: .; J: TRBJ2-1
CDR3: CSARPPAEYNEQFF; V: TRBV20-1; size: .; J: TRBJ2-1
CDR3: CASSVDPGSSRTQYF; V: TRBV9; size: .; J: TRBJ2-5
CDR3: CASSQGGGLAGEDTQYF; V: TRBV3-1; size: .; J: TRBJ2-3
CDR3: CASSLGAGEQYF; V: TRBV6-5; size: .; J: TRBJ2-7
CDR3: CATSYTAAGAYEQFF; V: TRBV15; size: .; J: TRBJ2-1
CDR3: CASAGTPERKLFF; V: TRBV12-3/TRBV12-4; size: .; J: TRBJ1-4
CDR3: CASSFGDHNYGYTF; V: TRBV7-9; size: .; J: TRBJ1-2
CDR3: CASSDGQGGADTQYF; V: TRBV6-4; size: .; J: TRBJ2-3
CDR3: CASSSPGTSTDTQYF; V: TRBV12-3/TRBV12-4; size: .; J: TRBJ2-3
CDR3: CASSLRVRDEQYF; V: TRBV12-3/TRBV12-4; size: .; J: TRBJ2-7
CDR3: CATQLSYNSPLHF; V: TRBV19; size: .; J: TRBJ1-6
CDR3: CSGTGIENTIYF; V: TRBV29-1; size: .; J: TRBJ1-3
CDR3: CASSLRSANTGELFF; V: TRBV7-9; size: .; J: TRBJ2-2
CDR3: CSASPSSYNEQFF; V: TRBV20-1; size: .; J: TRBJ2-1
CDR3: CSVRDGAYEQYF; V: TRBV29-1; size: .; J: TRBJ2-7
CDR3: CASSPGGFGAPSYNEQFF; V: TRBV7-6; size: .; J: TRBJ2-1
CDR3: CASSGKDTDSNQPQHF; V: TRBV6-1; size: .; J: TRBJ1-5
CDR3: CASSFFSELSYEQYF; V: TRBV5-4; size: .; J: TRBJ2-7
CDR3: CATSEAGGSPYEQYF; V: TRBV15; size: .; J: TRBJ2-7
CDR3: CASSPASSYEQYF; V: TRBV6-5; size: .; J: TRBJ2-7
CDR3: CASSSRDPSSYNEQFF; V: TRBV7-9; size: .; J: TRBJ2-1
CDR3: CASRLFPGTSAAYEQYF; V: TRBV27; size: .; J: TRBJ2-7